These 19 T cell receptor beta chains share one sample of origin, sequenced in a study of blood T cell repertoires in COVID-19 (dated by TCRdb to 2018 to 2020). Libraries were built with the immunoSEQ multiplex PCR assay. The source is immuneACCESS, and TCRdb retained only in-frame sequences with V and J called. Part of the clones is not carried over; for the studies checked, unresolved V genes explain less than half of this, and the remainder is unexplained. The sample data list some 200,000 clones, and about 81% of these were observed just once. Nearly 9.5% of the sample belongs to the ten largest clones. The sequenced sample was PBMCs or T cells enriched from blood (not recorded which). Source of these receptors: a man in his forties or fifties who had recovered from COVID-19.

The rearrangement links TRBV15 to TRBJ1-5; TRBD1 aligns across 7 bases. J was trimmed by 8 bases and V by 6 bases; bases with no gene match: 10. CDR3 size: 14 residues. CDR1 is LNHNV and CDR2 is YYDKDF in the germline V gene (reference sequence). The CDR3 loop is CATRLTGSYEPQHF. The DNA for the CDR3 is TGTGCCACCAGGCTGACAGGGAGCTATGAGCCCCAGCATTTT.

V gene TRBV5-4 combines with J gene TRBJ2-2; TRBD2 agrees at 7 bases. CDR1 and CDR2 from the germline V gene are SGHNT and YYREEE (reference sequence). The CDR3 has 16 residues. The ends lost 3 bases at V and 4 bases at J; junction bases unmatched: 9. The CDR3 DNA sequence: TGTGCCAGCAGCTCCCTCATGGCGGGAGTCACCGGGGAGCTGTTTTTT. Amino acids: CASSSLMAGVTGELFF. The variable domain in full, completed from reference TRBV5-4 and TRBJ2-2, reads ETGVTQSPTHLIKTRGQQVTLRCSSQSGHNTVSWYQQALGQGPQFIFQYYREEENGRGNFPPRFSGLQFPNYSSELNVNALELDDSALYLCASSSLMAGVTGELFFGEGSRLTVL.

V is TRBV4-2 and J is TRBJ1-4; D perhaps matches TRBD1 (5 bases). V was clipped by 10 bases and J by 4 bases, with 19 bases between them. Germline V gene lookup returns CDR1 LGHNA and CDR2 YNFKEQ. This CDR3 region has 15 residues. CDR3: CATTGGDGRNEKLFF. The CDR3 DNA reads TGTGCCACTACGGGGGGGGACGGACGTAATGAAAAACTGTTTTTT.

V is TRBV9 and J is TRBJ1-3; 12 bases map to TRBD1. The J segment lost 0 bases and the V segment lost 5 bases, leaving 9 bases of the junction unmatched. This CDR3 contains 18 residues. The germline gives CDR1 SGDLS, CDR2 YYNGEE. The CDR3 region is CASRPTGQGATSGNTIYF. CDR3 DNA sequence: TGTGCCAGCAGACCGACGGGACAGGGGGCGACCTCTGGAAACACCATATATTTT.

This chain joins TRBV7-9 and TRBJ1-1, with a tentative D call TRBD1 (6 bases). This CDR3 is 13 amino acids long. V was cut by 5 bases and J by 6 bases, with 13 bases left in between. Per germline, CDR1 SEHNR and CDR2 FQNEAQ (reference sequence). The CDR3 DNA sequence: TGTGCCAGCAGCATACAGGGAAGGGCTGAAGCTTTCTTT. Protein: CASSIQGRAEAFF. The full variable domain, its missing parts supplied by reference TRBV7-9 and TRBJ1-1, is DTGVSQNPRHKITKRGQNVTFRCDPISEHNRLYWYRQTLGQGPEFLTYFQNEAQLEKSRLLSDRFSAERPKGSFSTLEIQRTEQGDSAMYLCASSIQGRAEAFFGQGTRLTVV.

The chain employs TRBV30 and TRBJ1-1, with D perhaps TRBD1 (6 bases). Germline V gene sequence: CDR1 GTSNPN, CDR2 SVGIG (reference sequence). Trimming removed 7 bases from V and 2 bases from J, with 17 bases in between. This CDR3 is built from 14 residues. The CDR3 loop is CASRGGDSNTEAFF. The CDR3, as DNA: TGTGCCTCTAGGGGGGGGGACTCAAACACTGAAGCTTTCTTT.

The sample holds a few counts of this clone. V is TRBV6-5 and J is TRBJ1-1; D is unclear. Looked up from germline, CDR1 is MNHEY and CDR2 is SVGAGI. V gave up 3 bases and J gave up 0 bases, with 5 bases separating them. This CDR3 is built from 13 residues. CDR3 loop: CASSYYVNTEAFF. Written as DNA, the CDR3 is TGTGCCAGCAGTTATTATGTGAACACTGAAGCTTTCTTT.

The rearrangement joins TRBV27 to TRBJ1-5; TRBD1 agrees at 7 bases. Unmatched junction bases numbered 5, after V lost 2 bases and J lost 1 base. This CDR3 comprises 16 residues. Germline-derived CDR1 and CDR2 are MNHEY and SMNVEV (reference sequence). The CDR3 region is CASSLEGARSNQPQHF. CDR3 coding DNA: TGTGCCAGCAGTTTAGAGGGGGCTAGGAGCAATCAGCCCCAGCATTTT.

Only a few counts were recorded for this clone. The chain recombines TRBV12-3 or TRBV12-4 with TRBJ2-1; D is possibly TRBD1 (6 bases). The length of the CDR3 is 12 residues. V was shortened by 5 bases and J by 9 bases, with 11 bases between the two germline ends. The CDR3 protein is CASSLDSVEQFF. CDR3 nucleotides: TGTGCCAGCAGTCTGGACAGTGTTGAGCAGTTCTTC.

This clone is a singleton in its sample. The chain combines TRBV2 with TRBJ1-2, with 11 bases that match TRBD1. Per the germline V gene, CDR1 is SNHLY and CDR2 is FYNNEI. The junction had 12 bases not matched to a gene; V was cut back by 9 bases and J by 3 bases. The CDR3 runs to 16 residues. CDR3 in amino acids: CARMGVGQGAHYGYTF. The CDR3 DNA reads as TGTGCCAGAATGGGAGTAGGACAGGGGGCCCACTATGGCTACACCTTC. Filled out from reference TRBV2 and TRBJ1-2, the complete variable domain reads EPEVTQTPSHQVTQMGQEVILRCVPISNHLYFYWYRQILGQKVEFLVSFYNNEISEKSEIFDDQFSVERPDGSNFTLKIRSTKLEDSAMYFCARMGVGQGAHYGYTFGSGTRLTVV.

This chain links TRBV6-5 with TRBJ1-1; D unresolved. Germline V gene sequence: CDR1 MNHEY, CDR2 SVGAGI. V lost 6 bases to trimming and J lost 3 bases, with 8 bases between them. The CDR3 totals 12 residues. Written as DNA, the CDR3 is TGTGCCAGCAGCTCTATTTACACTGAAGCTTTCTTT. This translates into CASSSIYTEAFF.

The chain uses TRBV9 and TRBJ2-2; 11 bases are shared with TRBD1. The V gene end was trimmed by 5 bases and the J gene end by 6 bases; junction bases not matched to a gene: 9. CDR3 length: 16 residues. In germline, CDR1 is SGDLS, CDR2 YYNGEE. The CDR3 nucleotides read TGTGCCAGCAGGCTCGGGACAGGGGGAAATCCCGGGGAGCTGTTTTTT. Protein: CASRLGTGGNPGELFF.

The chain has TRBV2 and TRBJ2-3, with 12 bases lining up with TRBD2. The CDR3 covers 15 residues. CDR1 and CDR2 from the germline V gene are SNHLY and FYNNEI. Trimming took 8 bases from V and 1 from J; bases not matched to a gene: 4. The CDR3 region has the DNA TGTGCCAGCTTCCGACTAGCGGGGGGCACAGATACGCAGTATTTT. Translating gives CASFRLAGGTDTQYF. Using reference TRBV2 and TRBJ2-3 for the parts outside the CDR3, the full variable domain is EPEVTQTPSHQVTQMGQEVILRCVPISNHLYFYWYRQILGQKVEFLVSFYNNEISEKSEIFDDQFSVERPDGSNFTLKIRSTKLEDSAMYFCASFRLAGGTDTQYFGPGTRLTVL.

This clone was recorded once. J is TRBJ1-2 and V is TRBV18, with 7 bases aligning to TRBD1. CDR1 and CDR2 from the germline V gene are KGHSH and LQKENI. The CDR3 contains 14 residues. Trimming at V came to 2 bases and at J to 8 bases, leaving 8 bases not matched to a gene. CDR3 DNA sequence: TGTGCCAGCTCACCAGGACAGGTCCTCCCGGGCTACACCTTC. As protein: CASSPGQVLPGYTF.

This rearrangement joins TRBV6-1 to TRBJ1-5; D gene uncertain. V lost 0 bases and J 3 bases, leaving 12 bases between the germline ends. CDR1 is MNHNS, CDR2 SASEGT, per germline. CDR3 length: 16 amino acids. The CDR3 region has the DNA TGTGCCAGCAGTGAAGCCCTCCGGGGTTCCAATCAGCCCCAGCATTTT. Its protein is CASSEALRGSNQPQHF.

The sample holds a few counts of this clone. This chain connects TRBV14 to TRBJ1-2; D gene uncertain. Looked up from germline, CDR1 is SGHDN and CDR2 is FVKESK. There are 13 residues in the CDR3. V lost 4 bases and J lost 3, with 9 bases in between. CDR3 residues: CASSLTRDYGYTF. CDR3 DNA: TGTGCCAGCAGCCTTACGCGGGACTATGGCTACACCTTC.

This clone was seen only once. The V call is TRBV2, the J call TRBJ2-7; D perhaps matches TRBD2 (5 bases). This CDR3 spans 13 amino acids. The V end was cut by 7 bases, the J end by 2 bases, with 12 bases between. Germline CDR1 reads SNHLY; CDR2 reads FYNNEI. Here the CDR3 reads CASKGDGTYEQYF. The DNA for the CDR3 is TGTGCCAGCAAGGGAGACGGCACCTACGAGCAGTACTTC.

V usage is TRBV7-3 and J usage is TRBJ1-2; 10 bases align to TRBD1. CDR1 SGHTA and CDR2 FQGTGA come from the germline V gene. This CDR3 is 15 amino acids long. V shed 3 bases, J shed 8 bases, and the junction held 9 bases outside the gene matches. In DNA, the CDR3 is TGTGCCAGCAGCTTGGATTCGACAGGGGGCGTCGGCTACACCTTC. Translating gives CASSLDSTGGVGYTF.

The J gene is TRBJ2-7, the V gene TRBV14; TRBD1 aligns across 8 bases. The CDR3 has 14 amino acids. CDR1 is SGHDN, CDR2 FVKESK, per germline. V was clipped by 10 bases and J by 3 bases; unmatched bases: 11. CDR3: CATQMWDRLYEQYF. In DNA, the CDR3 is TGTGCCACCCAAATGTGGGACAGGCTCTACGAGCAGTACTTC.